The entry that follows covers one T cell receptor (beta chain) sequence. This clone is a singleton in its sample. Its antigen remains unidentified. No base-level quality is on record; no much larger clone is a single base apart. The sample is drawn from a study of OX40 agonist ivuxolimab in advanced cancers. Background on the whole study: Ivuxolimab was an agonistic, fully human IgG2 monoclonal antibody directed against OX40 (CD134), a costimulatory receptor. Intravenous ivuxolimab was administered to patients every 2 weeks at six dose levels: 0.01, 0.1, 0.3, 1.5, 3 and 10 mg/kg. Of the roughly 53 patients in dose escalation, about 20 had hepatocellular carcinoma, roughly 15 had melanoma, 9 had renal cell carcinoma and 9 had head and neck cancer. The dose-escalation cohort was approximately 83% male with a mean age of around 64 years, ranging from about 20 to 85. Prior anti-PD-1, anti-PD-L1 or anti-CTLA-4 therapy was permitted, and checkpoint inhibitors had been received by under 50% of dose-escalation patients. Partial responses occurred in three dose-escalation patients: two with cutaneous melanoma and one with hepatocellular carcinoma. Peripheral TCRbeta sequencing was intended to test whether TCR sequence diversity was altered and clonal T-cell expansion was caused by ivuxolimab. The monotherapy dose-escalation portion (N of about 50 patients) of the phase I ivuxolimab trial is reported in the paper.

The germline V gene supplies CDR1 SGHTA and CDR2 FQGTGA. The CDR3 sequence holds 13 residues, the cysteine and phenylalanine included. Just the 39-base CDR3 DNA is kept, in frame starting at base 1. The trim is 5 bases for V and 4 bases for J, with a gap of 8 bases between the germline ends. Patients with a history of autoimmune disease or receiving systemic immunosuppression were excluded from the trial. Peripheral blood for TCR sequencing was collected from all dose cohorts at baseline, on cycle 4 day 1, and on cycle 7 day 1. The samples were taken from a phase I, first-in-human, multicenter, open-label dose-escalation trial of ivuxolimab. The trial enrolled adults with locally advanced or metastatic head and neck squamous cell, hepatocellular, melanoma or renal cell carcinoma. Before TCR sequencing, CD4+ and CD8+ T cells were separately sorted from peripheral blood. For sequencing of the TCRbeta CDR3 region, genomic DNA was extracted from the sorted cells. The immunoSEQ Assay was used for sequencing of TCRbeta CDR3 regions. This immuneACCESS table, as held by TCRdb, lists in-frame sequences with V and J called but not all clones. Of the missing ones, under half trace to an unresolved V gene in checked studies; the others have no known cause. For this sample there are under 80,000 clones; approximately 93% appear just once. The biggest ten clones account for 6.2% of the sample.

Beyond this particular receptor, the publication reports: Which antigens the clonally expanded peripheral T cells were specific for was not determined. Low levels of normalized T-cell clonal expansion were also shown by some nonresponding patients. After ivuxolimab, CD8+ T cells had more expanded clones than CD4+ T cells on average. At doses of 0.1 to 3.0 mg/kg, clonal expansion of both CD4+ and CD8+ blood T cells was observed from baseline to week 6. In partial responders in the 0.1-3.0 mg/kg groups, normalized peripheral clonal expansion was found to be among the lowest, especially among CD8+ T cells.

The material was CD4+ or CD8+ T cells sorted from blood, obtained in a trial of the OX40 agonist ivuxolimab. Rearrangement joined TRBV7-3 to TRBJ2-2, with the D segment identity uncertain. The TCR comes from an adult with an advanced solid tumor such as melanoma, head and neck, liver or kidney cancer. This receptor has the CDR3 CASSAGLTGELFF. The DNA sequence is given as TGTGCCAGCAGCGCCGGGCTCACCGGGGAGCTGTTTTTT. Full variable domain (CDR3 extended with the reference TRBV7-3 and TRBJ2-2 proteins): GAGVSQTPSNKVTEKGKYVELRCDPISGHTALYWYRQSLGQGPEFLIYFQGTGAADDSGLPNDRFFAVRPEGSVSTLKIQRTERGDSAVYLCASSAGLTGELFFGEGSRLTVL.